This TCR beta chain was retrieved from a study of blood T cell repertoires in COVID-19. Study background: PBMCs, B-cell-depleted T cells, or T cells provided the cDNA or gDNA that made up the material.

CDR1 MNHNS and CDR2 SASEGT come from the germline V gene. V lost 8 bases to trimming and J lost 0 bases, with 12 bases between them. CDR3 length equals 14 residues. In the original analysis: Quantification of nucleated cells was approximated via reference gene primer amplification. Using immunoSEQ multiplex PCR, the repertoire was profiled, and TCRdb retains in-frame clones only, with some absent. That table is the source of V, J and clone size, and D and trimming were worked out from the DNA. Here the sample spans 250,000 to 350,000 clones, around nine tenths being singletons. This receptor was identified in a woman between 35 and 50 years old who had recovered from COVID-19. The chain links TRBV6-1 to TRBJ2-3; tentative D call: TRBD2 (7 bases). Sequencing was performed on peripheral blood. The CDR3: CASYRDYSTDTQYF. CDR3 DNA sequence: TGTGCCAGCTACAGGGACTATAGCACAGATACGCAGTATTTT.